This TCR beta chain was found in a study of cytomegalovirus exposure and HLA in healthy donors. Clones were sequenced by immunoSEQ multiplex PCR, and TCRdb holds only the in-frame ones, with some missing. The data hold 170,000 or so clones, with about 86% observed a single time. V dropped 0 bases and J dropped 8; count of bases not matched to a gene: 6. The germline gives CDR1 SGDLS, CDR2 YYNGEE. The CDR3 consists of 15 residues. Study-level findings and limits: Cytomegalovirus-associated TCR beta chains were listed, numbering roughly 150.

As concerns this clone: Its specificity is unknown.

This chain links TRBV9 with TRBJ2-1; 9 bases line up with TRBD1. The sequenced sample was PBMCs. This TCR derives from a woman younger than 30 in good health and CMV-seropositive. This CDR3 is CASSVEGTGGYEQFF. DNA of the CDR3: TGTGCCAGCAGCGTAGAGGGTACAGGGGGCTATGAGCAGTTCTTC.